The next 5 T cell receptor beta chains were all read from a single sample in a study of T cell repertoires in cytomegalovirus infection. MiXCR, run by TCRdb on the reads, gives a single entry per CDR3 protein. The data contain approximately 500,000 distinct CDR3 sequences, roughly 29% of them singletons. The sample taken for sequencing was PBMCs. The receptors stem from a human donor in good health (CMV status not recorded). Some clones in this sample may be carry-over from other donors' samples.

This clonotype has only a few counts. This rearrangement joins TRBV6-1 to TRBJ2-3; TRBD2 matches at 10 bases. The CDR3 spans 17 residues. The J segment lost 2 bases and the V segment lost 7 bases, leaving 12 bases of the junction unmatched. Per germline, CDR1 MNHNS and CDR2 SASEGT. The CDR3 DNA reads TGTGCCAGCACCGCCACCGGGACTAGCGCCTACACAGATACGCAGTATTTT. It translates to CASTATGTSAYTDTQYF.

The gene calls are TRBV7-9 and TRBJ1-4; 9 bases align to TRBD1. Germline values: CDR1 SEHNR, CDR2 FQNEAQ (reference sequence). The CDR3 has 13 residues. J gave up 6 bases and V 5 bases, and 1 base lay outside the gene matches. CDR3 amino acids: CASSRTGDEKLFF. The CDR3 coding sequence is TGTGCCAGCAGCCGGACAGGGGATGAAAAACTGTTTTTT.

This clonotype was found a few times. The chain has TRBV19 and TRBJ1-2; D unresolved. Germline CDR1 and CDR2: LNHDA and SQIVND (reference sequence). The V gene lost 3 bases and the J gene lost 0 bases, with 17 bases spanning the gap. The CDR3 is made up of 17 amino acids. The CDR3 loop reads CASSMAEERLANYGYTF. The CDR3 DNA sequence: TGTGCCAGTAGTATGGCGGAGGAGCGGTTAGCTAACTATGGCTACACCTTC. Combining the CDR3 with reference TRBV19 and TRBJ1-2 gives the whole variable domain DGGITQSPKYLFRKEGQNVTLSCEQNLNHDAMYWYRQDPGQGLRLIYYSQIVNDFQKGDIAEGYSVSREKKESFPLTVTSAQKNPTAFYLCASSMAEERLANYGYTFGSGTRLTVV.

The CDR3 DNA is TGTGCCAGTAGTAAGGTCCAAGCTGGGGCCAACGTCCTGACTTTC. Translating gives CASSKVQAGANVLTF. The genes are TRBV19 and TRBJ2-6, with unresolved D. The V gene's germline CDR1 is LNHDA and CDR2 SQIVND (reference sequence). The CDR3 spans 15 residues. The V gene lost 4 bases and the J gene lost 2 bases, with 9 bases spanning the gap.

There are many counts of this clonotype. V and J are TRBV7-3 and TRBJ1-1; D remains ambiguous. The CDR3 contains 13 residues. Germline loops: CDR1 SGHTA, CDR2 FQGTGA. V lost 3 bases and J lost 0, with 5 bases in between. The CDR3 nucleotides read TGTGCCAGCAGCTTTGGAATGAACACTGAAGCTTTCTTT. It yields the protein CASSFGMNTEAFF.